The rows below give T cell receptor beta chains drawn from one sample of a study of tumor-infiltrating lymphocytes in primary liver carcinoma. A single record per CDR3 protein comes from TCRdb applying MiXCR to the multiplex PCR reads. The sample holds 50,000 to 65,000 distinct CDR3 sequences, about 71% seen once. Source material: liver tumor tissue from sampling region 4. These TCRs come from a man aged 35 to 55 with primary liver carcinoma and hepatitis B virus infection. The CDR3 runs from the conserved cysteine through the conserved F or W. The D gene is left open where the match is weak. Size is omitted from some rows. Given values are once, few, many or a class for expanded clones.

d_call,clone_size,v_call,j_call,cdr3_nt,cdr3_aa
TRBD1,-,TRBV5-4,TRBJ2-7,TGTGCCAGCATCCCGTCCGGGACAGGGATCAACGAGCAGTACTTC,CASIPSGTGINEQYF
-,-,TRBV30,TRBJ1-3,TGTGCCTGGAGTGTATGGGGCATCAGTTCTGGAAACACCACATATTTT,CAWSVWGISSGNTTYF
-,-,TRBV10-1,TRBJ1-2,TGCGCCAGCAGTTCAGAGCTCCGGGACCTCGATGGCTACACCTTC,CASSSELRDLDGYTF
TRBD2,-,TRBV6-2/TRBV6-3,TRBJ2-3,TGTGCCAACAGCTTCCTCCGACTAGCGCGAGCGGGGGCAGATACGAAGTATTTT,CANSFLRLARAGADTKYF
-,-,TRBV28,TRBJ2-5,TGTGCCAACAGTTTATGGGCGGGGATGGAGAACCAGTACTTC,CANSLWAGMENQYF
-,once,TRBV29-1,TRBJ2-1,TGCAGCGCCCGCCCAAGGGGGAATGGGCACTTCTTC,CSARPRGNGHFF
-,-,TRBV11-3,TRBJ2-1,TGTGCCAGCAGCTCCCGGGGGGCGCGGACCATGGGCAATGAGCAGTTCTTC,CASSSRGARTMGNEQFF
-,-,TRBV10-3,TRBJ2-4,TGTACCATCAGTGAGTCGATAGGGCCACTTCAAGCCAAAAACATTCAGTACTTC,CTISESIGPLQAKNIQYF
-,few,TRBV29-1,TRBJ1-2,TGCAGCGTTGAAGAGGGCCGCAGGTCATACGGCTACACCTTC,CSVEEGRRSYGYTF
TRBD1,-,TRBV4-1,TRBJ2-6,TGCGTCAGCAGTCAAGATCCCGTGACAGGGGGTTCCTCTGGGGCCAACGTCCTGATTTTC,CVSSQDPVTGGSSGANVLIF
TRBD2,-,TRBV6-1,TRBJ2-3,TGTGCCAGCAGTGACACACGACTAGCGGGCGCAGATACGCAGTATTTT,CASSDTRLAGADTQYF
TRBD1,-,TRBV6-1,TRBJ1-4,TGTGCCAGCAGTGTACAGGGGGTGATTAATGAAAAACTGTTTTTT,CASSVQGVINEKLFF
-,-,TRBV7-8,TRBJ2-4,TGTGCCAGCAGCTTATCGGGGGAGAACATTCAGTACTTC,CASSLSGENIQYF
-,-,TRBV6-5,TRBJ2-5,TGTGCCAGTAGTTACACTAGCGCAGGGGAGACCCAGAACTTC,CASSYTSAGETQNF
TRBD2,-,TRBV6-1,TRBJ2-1,TGTGCCAGCAGTGAGTGGGGGGGGGGTTACAATGAGCAGCTCTTC,CASSEWGGGYNEQLF
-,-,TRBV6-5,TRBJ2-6,TGTGCCTACAGTTCCGTCGTGGGGGCCAACGTCCTGACTTTC,CAYSSVVGANVLTF
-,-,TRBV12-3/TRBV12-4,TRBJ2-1,TGTGCCAGCACCCGGAGGAATGAGCAGTTCTTC,CASTRRNEQFF
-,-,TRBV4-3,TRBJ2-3,TGCGCCAGTAGTCATAAGACCGATACGCAGTATTTT,CASSHKTDTQYF
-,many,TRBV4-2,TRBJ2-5,TGTGCCAGCAGCCAAGGTGGGTCCTCCTTCCTGGAGACCCAGTACTTC,CASSQGGSSFLETQYF
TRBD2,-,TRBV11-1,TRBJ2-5,TGTGCCAGCAGCTCGACTCCACCTAGCGGGGAAGAGACCCAGTACTTC,CASSSTPPSGEETQYF
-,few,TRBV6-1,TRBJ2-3,TGTGCCAGCAGTCAGGGCGGCGCCGGAGATACGCAGTATTTT,CASSQGGAGDTQYF
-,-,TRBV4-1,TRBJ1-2,TGCGCCACCAGCCAAGGGGACATGAACTATTGCTACACCTTC,CATSQGDMNYCYTF
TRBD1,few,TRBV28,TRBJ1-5,TGTGTCAGCAAAAGACAGGGGGCGACTCAGCCCCAGCATTTT,CVSKRQGATQPQHF